This TCR beta chain originates from a study of blood T cell repertoires in COVID-19. Across the study: From the United States, Italy and Spain came samples of acute and convalescent COVID-19. T cells, B-cell-depleted T cells, or PBMCs supplied cDNA or gDNA.

Trimming shortened V by 5 bases and J by 0 bases, and 5 bases separated the two germline ends. The CDR3 runs 12 residues. CDR1 is MNHNY, CDR2 SVGAGI, per germline (reference sequence). Sequencing was performed with immunoSEQ multiplex PCR; in TCRdb, only in-frame clones are kept and a portion is missing. The sample consists of some 330,000 clones, about 89% of them appearing once. Sequencing was performed on PBMCs or T cells enriched from blood (not recorded which). The source is a man aged 35-49 years in a cohort exposed to, infected with or recovered from COVID-19 (not recorded which). The gene calls are TRBV6-6 and TRBJ2-7; D not resolved. CDR3 loop: CASSPSSYEQYF. In DNA form, the CDR3 reads TGTGCCAGCAGTCCCTCCTCCTACGAGCAGTACTTC.